This is a list of T cell receptor beta chains from one sample in a study of cytomegalovirus exposure and HLA in healthy donors. Measured with immunoSEQ multiplex PCR; TCRdb has only the in-frame clones, and not every one. This sample has around 160,000 clones, with 60% to 80% found just once. Sequencing was done on a sample of PBMCs. Source of these receptors: a middle-aged woman in good health and CMV-seropositive. Both conserved end residues are part of each CDR3. The D gene is left open where the match is weak. Clone size is stated in some rows and not others, as once, few, many or a class when expanded.

17,few,TRBD2,TRBJ2-1,TRBV5-4,CASSLAKLAGAYNEQFF,TGTGCCAGCAGCTTGGCCAAACTAGCGGGGGCCTACAATGAGCAGTTCTTC
14,-,-,TRBJ1-1,TRBV5-1,CASSLAGGYAEAFF,TGCGCCAGCAGCTTGGCGGGAGGGTACGCTGAAGCTTTCTTT
16,-,TRBD2,TRBJ2-2,TRBV7-2,CASRTSGSGSTGELFF,TGTGCCAGCAGGACAAGCGGGAGTGGGTCCACCGGGGAGCTGTTTTTT
15,-,-,TRBJ1-3,TRBV7-2,CASSLVTGSGNTIYF,TGTGCCAGCAGCTTAGTCACGGGCTCTGGAAACACCATATATTTT
15,-,-,TRBJ2-2,TRBV6-1,CAAYRGGTNTGELFF,TGTGCCGCCTACAGGGGGGGGACGAACACCGGGGAGCTGTTTTTT
14,-,-,TRBJ2-2,TRBV6-5,CASSLINSAGELFF,TGTGCCAGCAGTCTCATAAATAGCGCCGGGGAGCTGTTTTTT
16,-,-,TRBJ2-2,TRBV7-9,CSSSSNRETNTGELFF,TGTTCCAGCAGCTCGAACAGGGAGACGAACACCGGGGAGCTGTTTTTT
13,-,-,TRBJ2-5,TRBV7-9,CASGGLAEETQYF,TGTGCCAGCGGGGGGCTAGCGGAAGAGACCCAGTACTTC
12,-,-,TRBJ1-5,TRBV28,CASSFRSRPQHF,TGTGCCAGCAGTTTTCGGAGTCGGCCCCAGCATTTT
12,-,-,TRBJ2-7,TRBV7-9,CASSSTPLEQYF,TGTGCCAGCAGCTCCACCCCCCTCGAGCAGTACTTC
13,-,-,TRBJ1-1,TRBV4-2,CASSLQVRTEAFF,TGTGCCAGCAGCCTACAGGTGCGCACTGAAGCTTTCTTT
16,-,-,TRBJ2-1,TRBV7-9,CASSLSASGSYNEQFF,TGTGCCAGCAGCTTATCTGCAAGCGGGTCCTACAATGAGCAGTTCTTC
16,-,-,TRBJ2-3,TRBV7-9,CASSLGLGPRGDTQYF,TGTGCCAGCAGCTTAGGGTTGGGTCCCAGGGGAGATACGCAGTATTTT
15,-,TRBD1,TRBJ1-2,TRBV6-5,CASSYSRDRGCGYTF,TGTGCCAGCAGTTACTCGCGGGACAGGGGGTGTGGCTACACCTTC
15,once,-,TRBJ2-1,TRBV27,CASSYAGASLTEQFF,TGTGCCAGCAGTTATGCCGGAGCTAGTCTTACTGAGCAGTTCTTC
18,-,TRBD2,TRBJ2-6,TRBV18,CASSPSGSSLSGANVLTF,TGTGCCAGCTCGCCTAGCGGGAGCTCTCTATCTGGGGCCAACGTCCTGACTTTC
16,-,-,TRBJ1-6,TRBV6-5,CASSYSRGQPNSPLHF,TGTGCCAGCAGTTACTCTCGAGGACAGCCCAATTCACCCCTCCACTTT
14,-,TRBD1,TRBJ1-2,TRBV6-5,CASSKTGINYGYTF,TGTGCCAGCAGCAAGACAGGGATTAACTATGGCTACACCTTC
18,-,TRBD2,TRBJ2-7,TRBV4-2,CASSQDRLAGGTAYEQYF,TGTGCCAGCAGCCAAGATCGTCTAGCGGGAGGAACCGCCTACGAGCAGTACTTC
13,-,-,TRBJ2-2,TRBV28,CASSLHGTGELFF,TGTGCCAGCAGTTTACACGGGACCGGGGAGCTGTTTTTT
14,once,-,TRBJ2-1,TRBV5-4,CASSLSGPSGEQFF,TGTGCCAGCAGCTTAAGCGGCCCCTCAGGTGAGCAGTTCTTC
15,many,-,TRBJ2-7,TRBV11-2,CASSLGDPGEGEQYF,TGTGCCAGCAGCCTCGGCGACCCAGGGGAGGGAGAGCAGTACTTC
15,-,-,TRBJ1-2,TRBV27,CASSGIGLANYGYTF,TGTGCCAGCAGCGGGATTGGATTAGCTAACTATGGCTACACCTTC
15,-,TRBD1,TRBJ1-2,TRBV4-2,CASSEEEGQGYGYTF,TGTGCCAGCAGCGAAGAAGAGGGACAGGGTTATGGCTACACCTTC
14,-,-,TRBJ2-1,TRBV15,CATSSGGTYNEQFF,TGTGCCACCAGCAGTGGCGGGACCTACAATGAGCAGTTCTTC
14,few,-,TRBJ1-1,TRBV11-2,CASSPDIANTEAFF,TGTGCCAGCAGCCCGGACATCGCAAACACTGAAGCTTTCTTT
15,-,TRBD1,TRBJ2-3,TRBV6-6,CASSDGTGGTDTQYF,TGTGCCAGCAGTGACGGGACAGGGGGCACAGATACGCAGTATTTT
16,once,-,TRBJ1-1,TRBV7-9,CASSNAGARKNTEAFF,TGTGCCAGCAGCAATGCAGGGGCTAGAAAAAACACTGAAGCTTTCTTT
12,-,TRBD1,TRBJ1-3,TRBV11-2,CASSSRQGTIYF,TGTGCCAGCAGCTCCCGACAGGGAACCATATATTTT
11,-,-,TRBJ2-1,TRBV11-3,CASSPDNEQFF,TGTGCCAGCAGCCCTGACAATGAGCAGTTCTTC
14,few,-,TRBJ2-3,TRBV27,CASRKATESDTQYF,TGTGCCAGCAGAAAGGCAACAGAATCGGATACGCAGTATTTT
14,-,-,TRBJ2-5,TRBV5-1,CASSAGGTPGTQYF,TGCGCCAGCAGCGCTGGGGGGACCCCCGGGACCCAGTACTTC
14,-,-,TRBJ1-2,TRBV5-4,CASSWLDKDYGYTF,TGTGCCAGCAGCTGGTTGGACAAGGACTATGGCTACACCTTC
13,-,-,TRBJ1-1,TRBV5-4,CASSFRENTEAFF,TGTGCCAGCAGCTTTCGGGAGAACACTGAAGCTTTCTTT
20,-,TRBD2,TRBJ2-2,TRBV7-3,CASSPTFGTSGSRGTGELFF,TGTGCCAGCAGCCCCACCTTCGGGACTAGCGGGAGTAGAGGAACCGGGGAGCTGTTTTTT
13,few,TRBD1,TRBJ1-3,TRBV6-5,CASSYSRGYTIYF,TGTGCCAGCAGTTACTCCAGGGGGTACACCATATATTTT
14,-,-,TRBJ2-1,TRBV6-1,CASRANWAGREQFF,TGTGCCAGCAGGGCCAACTGGGCGGGCCGTGAGCAGTTCTTC
15,-,TRBD2,TRBJ2-7,TRBV11-1,CASSFGLAGRAEQYF,TGTGCCAGCAGCTTCGGGCTAGCGGGAAGGGCCGAGCAGTACTTC
15,-,-,TRBJ2-7,TRBV28,CASSWALKGPYEQYF,TGTGCCAGCAGTTGGGCACTAAAGGGGCCGTACGAGCAGTACTTC
17,-,TRBD1,TRBJ1-1,TRBV30,CAWSYGGHRGGNTEAFF,TGTGCCTGGAGTTACGGGGGCCACAGGGGTGGGAACACTGAAGCTTTCTTT
15,-,TRBD2,TRBJ2-3,TRBV6-5,CASSYQAGGADTQYF,TGTGCCAGCAGTTACCAAGCGGGAGGGGCAGATACGCAGTATTTT
15,-,-,TRBJ2-1,TRBV27,CASGRGGFTIREQFF,TGTGCCAGCGGTAGGGGGGGGTTCACAATACGTGAGCAGTTCTTC